This T cell receptor (beta chain) was found in a study of T cells after posttransplantation cyclophosphamide. A note on this clone: Its target is unknown.

Only in-frame clones appear in the TCRdb table, and some are missing; sequencing was by immunoSEQ multiplex PCR. Found here are 15,000 to 20,000 clones, approximately 81% of them singletons; the top ten hold 2.5% to 3%. The study, taken as a whole, reports: TRB overlap between skin or GI tissue T cells and blood was limited. Recipient CMV seropositivity and CMV reactivation strongly tracked TRB clonality. Later post-transplant blood repertoires were often dominated by donor CD8+ memory clones.

Germline CDR1 and CDR2: PRHDT and FYEKMQ (reference sequence). V lost 5 bases, J lost 3 bases, and 15 bases lay in between. The CDR3 extends over 15 amino acids. Sampled 1 year posttransplant, controls received myeloablative marrow transplants, methotrexate and a calcineurin inhibitor. The receptor was isolated from a male patient between 25 and 39 years old who received an allogeneic stem cell transplant from an unrelated donor, was CMV-positive, and had acute and chronic GVHD. The T cells may partly be graft donor cells. The chain recombines TRBV13 with TRBJ2-3, with a possible D match to TRBD1 (8 bases). Sequenced here: PBMCs, sampled nearly 450 days after allogeneic stem cell transplant with calcineurin inhibitor and methotrexate. The CDR3 nucleotides read TGTGCCAGCAGCCACAGGGGGGGGGCGACAGATACGCAGTATTTT. Its translation is CASSHRGGATDTQYF.